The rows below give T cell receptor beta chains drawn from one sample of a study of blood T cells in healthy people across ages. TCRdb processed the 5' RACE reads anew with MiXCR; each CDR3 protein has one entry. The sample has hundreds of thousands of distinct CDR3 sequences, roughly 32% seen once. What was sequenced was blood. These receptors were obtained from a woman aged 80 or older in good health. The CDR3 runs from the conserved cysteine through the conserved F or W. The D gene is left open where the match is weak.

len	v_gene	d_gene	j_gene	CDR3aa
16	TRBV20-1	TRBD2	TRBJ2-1	CSATPHGSGEPGEQFF
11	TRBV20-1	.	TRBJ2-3	CSARETDTQYF
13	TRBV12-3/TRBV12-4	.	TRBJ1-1	CASSLANSQAAFF
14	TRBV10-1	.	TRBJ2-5	CASSGNRDPETQYF
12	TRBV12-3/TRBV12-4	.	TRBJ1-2	CASSLGFGGYTF
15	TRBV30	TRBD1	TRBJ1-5	CAWSVGQGRSQPQHF
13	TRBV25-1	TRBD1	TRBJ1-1	CASIGTGFAEAFF
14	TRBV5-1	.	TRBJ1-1	CASRGGHPGTEAFF
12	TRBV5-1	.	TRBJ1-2	CASSDLDYGYTF
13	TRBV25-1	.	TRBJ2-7	CASSDFRNYEQYF
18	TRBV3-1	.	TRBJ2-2	CASSHVKGTYINTGELFF
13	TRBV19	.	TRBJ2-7	CASRRQASYEQYF
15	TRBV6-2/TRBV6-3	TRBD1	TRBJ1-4	CASRRTGTANEKLFF
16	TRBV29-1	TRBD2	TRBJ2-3	CSGAGPGGRRADTQYF
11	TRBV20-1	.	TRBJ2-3	CSANSADTQYF
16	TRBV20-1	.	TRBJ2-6	CSARALVSSGANVLTF
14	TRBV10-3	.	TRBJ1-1	CAISEAQGSTEAFF
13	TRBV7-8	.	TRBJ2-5	CASSRREGETQYF
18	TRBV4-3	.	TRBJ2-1	CASSQDITMFTRVVEQFF
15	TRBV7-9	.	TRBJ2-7	CASSLMPSRGAEQYF
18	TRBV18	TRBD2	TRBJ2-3	CASSPIRTSGGSTDTQYF
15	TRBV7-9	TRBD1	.	CASSRWGQGGETQYF
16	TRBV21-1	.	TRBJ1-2	CASSNSSHRSLYGYTF
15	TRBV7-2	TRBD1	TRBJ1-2	CASSLPQGARYGYTF